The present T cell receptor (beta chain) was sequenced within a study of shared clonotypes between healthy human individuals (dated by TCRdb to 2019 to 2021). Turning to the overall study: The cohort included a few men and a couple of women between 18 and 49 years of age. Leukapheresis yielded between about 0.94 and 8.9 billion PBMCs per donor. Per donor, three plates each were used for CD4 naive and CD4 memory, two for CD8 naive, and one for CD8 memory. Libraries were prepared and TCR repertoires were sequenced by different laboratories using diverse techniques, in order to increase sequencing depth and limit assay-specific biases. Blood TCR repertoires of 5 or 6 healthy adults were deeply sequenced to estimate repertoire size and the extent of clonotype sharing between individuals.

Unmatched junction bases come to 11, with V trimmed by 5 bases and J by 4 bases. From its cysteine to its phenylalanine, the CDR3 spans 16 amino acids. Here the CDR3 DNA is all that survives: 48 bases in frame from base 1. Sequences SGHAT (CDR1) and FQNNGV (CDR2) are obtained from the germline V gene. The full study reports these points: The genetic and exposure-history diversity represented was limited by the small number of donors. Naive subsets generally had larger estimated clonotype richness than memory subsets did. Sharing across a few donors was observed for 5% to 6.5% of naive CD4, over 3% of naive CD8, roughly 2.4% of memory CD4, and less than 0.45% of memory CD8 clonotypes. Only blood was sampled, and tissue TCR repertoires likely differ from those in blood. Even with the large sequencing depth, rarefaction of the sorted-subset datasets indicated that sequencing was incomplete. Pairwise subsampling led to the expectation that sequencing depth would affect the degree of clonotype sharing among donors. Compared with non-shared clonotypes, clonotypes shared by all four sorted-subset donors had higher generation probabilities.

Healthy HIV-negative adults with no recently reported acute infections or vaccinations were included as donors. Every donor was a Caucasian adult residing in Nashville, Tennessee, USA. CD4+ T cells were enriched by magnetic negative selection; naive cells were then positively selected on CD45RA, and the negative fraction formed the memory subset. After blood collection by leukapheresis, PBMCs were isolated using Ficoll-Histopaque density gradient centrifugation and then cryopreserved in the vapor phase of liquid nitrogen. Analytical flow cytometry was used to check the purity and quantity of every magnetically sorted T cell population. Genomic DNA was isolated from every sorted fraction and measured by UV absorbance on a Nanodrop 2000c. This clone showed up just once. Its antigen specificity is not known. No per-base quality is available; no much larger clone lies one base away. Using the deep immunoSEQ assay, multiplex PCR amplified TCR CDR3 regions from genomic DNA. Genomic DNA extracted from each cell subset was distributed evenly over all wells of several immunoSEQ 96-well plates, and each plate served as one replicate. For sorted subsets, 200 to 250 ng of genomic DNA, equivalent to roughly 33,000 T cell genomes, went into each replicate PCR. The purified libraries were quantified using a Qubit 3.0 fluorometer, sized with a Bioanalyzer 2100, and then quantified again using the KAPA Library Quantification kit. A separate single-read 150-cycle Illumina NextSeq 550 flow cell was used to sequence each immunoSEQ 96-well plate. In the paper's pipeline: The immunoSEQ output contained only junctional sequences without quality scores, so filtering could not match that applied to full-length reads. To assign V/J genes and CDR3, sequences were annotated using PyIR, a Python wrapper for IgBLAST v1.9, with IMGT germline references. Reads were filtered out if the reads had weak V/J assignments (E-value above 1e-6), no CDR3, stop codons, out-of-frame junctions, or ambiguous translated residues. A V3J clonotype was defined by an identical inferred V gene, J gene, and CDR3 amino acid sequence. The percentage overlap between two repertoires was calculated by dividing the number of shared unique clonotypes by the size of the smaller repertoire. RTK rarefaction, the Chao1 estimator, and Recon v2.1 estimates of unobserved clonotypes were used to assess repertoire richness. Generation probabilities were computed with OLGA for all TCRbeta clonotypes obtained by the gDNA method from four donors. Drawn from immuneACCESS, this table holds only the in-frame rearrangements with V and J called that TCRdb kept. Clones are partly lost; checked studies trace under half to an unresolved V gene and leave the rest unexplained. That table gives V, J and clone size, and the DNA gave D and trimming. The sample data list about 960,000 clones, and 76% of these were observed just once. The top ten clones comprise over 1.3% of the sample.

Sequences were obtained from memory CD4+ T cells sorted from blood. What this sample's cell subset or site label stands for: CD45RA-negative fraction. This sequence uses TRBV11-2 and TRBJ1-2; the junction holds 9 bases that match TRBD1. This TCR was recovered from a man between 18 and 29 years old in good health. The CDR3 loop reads CASSPPGQGGSYGYTF. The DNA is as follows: TGTGCCAGCAGCCCTCCGGGACAGGGAGGGAGCTATGGCTACACCTTC.